This T cell receptor (beta chain) was retrieved from a study of T cell responses to AZD1222 COVID-19 vaccine. TCRdb's table, derived via immunoSEQ multiplex PCR, lists solely in-frame clones and lacks some. The sample comprises roughly 80,000 clones, about 91% of which are singletons, and 8% rests with the top ten. Study outcomes and limitations: Baseline seropositivity occurred in only a handful of AZD1222 recipients. The study reported that nearly half of spike-specific TCRs target unmutated variant regions. Repertoire samples came only from after the peak T cell response. A rise in Spike-specific TCR breadth and depth followed two AZD1222 doses.

Per the germline V gene, CDR1 is SGHTA and CDR2 is FQGNSA. This CDR3 region has 14 residues. The V end was cut by 3 bases, the J end by 0 bases, with 9 bases between. On this clone: What it binds is unknown. Other nucleotide sequences from this sample produce the same CDR3.

This sequence joins TRBV7-2 and TRBJ2-7; no definite D call. Sequencing was performed on peripheral blood, taken 28 days after the second AZD1222 dose. The TCR comes from an adult who received the AZD1222 COVID-19 vaccine. As DNA, the CDR3 is TGTGCCAGCAGCTTTGGCGGTAGCTCCTACGAGCAGTACTTC. Protein product: CASSFGGSSYEQYF.